This TCR beta chain was recovered during a study of blood T cell repertoires in COVID-19. As for the study in general: Acute-phase and convalescent COVID-19 samples originated in the United States, Italy and Spain. Sources were T cells, B-cell-depleted T cells, or PBMCs; the material itself was cDNA or gDNA.

The CDR3 has 15 amino acids. Libraries were prepared by immunoSEQ multiplex PCR; TCRdb keeps only in-frame clonotypes and omits some of them. The table has around 240,000 clones, approximately 84% seen once. The specimen was peripheral blood. The chain couples TRBV21-1 to TRBJ2-3; the D call of TRBD1 is as the table states it, not checked on the DNA. TRBV21-1 is a documented pseudogene. The receptor's source is a woman in her thirties who had recovered from COVID-19. The CDR3 DNA reads as TGTGCCAGCAGCAAACCGACAGGGAGCCCAGATACGCAGTATTTT. This translates into CASSKPTGSPDTQYF.